This TCR beta chain was retrieved from a study of T cells in Graves' hyperthyroidism and ophthalmopathy. Whole-study findings and limits: Clonotypes that were expanded in thyroid above 0.001 mostly appeared in blood too. The model predicted ophthalmopathy a median approximately 6 months before onset.

Fresh peripheral blood, 8 to 10 ml, was the source of the PBMCs. There were TCR beta CDR3 regions amplified from RNA transcripts. The TCR CDR3 was amplified in a first-round RT-PCR using the HTBI primer set. TCRdb used MiXCR to reprocess the multiplex PCR reads, holding one entry per CDR3 protein. The sample carries some 300,000 distinct CDR3 sequences, 15% to 20% recorded once. V lost 7 bases and J 4 bases, leaving 20 bases between the germline ends. The germline gives CDR1 MNHNS, CDR2 SASEGT. The CDR3 runs 16 residues. This clonotype was seen repeatedly, ten times or more. The antigen remains unidentified.

This receptor was identified in a man aged 25 to 40 with Graves' hyperthyroidism. The sequenced material came from blood. This chain joins TRBV6-1 and TRBJ2-1; a weak D match, TRBD2 (5 bases). DNA of the CDR3: TGTGCCAGCATTCCCAAGGGCGGGTCTTATTACAATGAGCAGTTCTTC. Its translation is CASIPKGGSYYNEQFF.